This T cell receptor beta chain emerged from a study of cytomegalovirus exposure and HLA in healthy donors. Study outcomes and limitations: In all likelihood, a cluster of highly shared sequence variants was a sequencing artifact.

Looked up from germline, CDR1 is MGHRA and CDR2 is YSYEKL. The CDR3 has 16 amino acids. V was clipped by 2 bases and J by 3 bases, with 17 bases between them. Primers: 60 Vbeta forward and 13 Jbeta reverse. Repertoires were generated with immunoSEQ multiplex PCR, while TCRdb's copy carries only in-frame clones and drops some. The sample records about 250,000 clones, 85% being singletons. Notes on this clone: Antigen: not known.

This clonotype originated in a girl under 10 years old in good health and CMV-seronegative. Sequenced input: PBMCs. The chain is built from TRBV4-1 and TRBJ2-7, with a tentative D call TRBD1 (9 bases). The CDR3 loop reads CASSQTGGDRDYEQYF. CDR3 sequence (DNA): TGCGCCAGCAGCCAAACCGGGGGGGACAGGGACTACGAGCAGTACTTC.